These T cell receptor beta chains were read from a single sample in a study of blood T cell repertoires in COVID-19. The assay was immunoSEQ multiplex PCR, and TCRdb's table has in-frame clones only and misses some. The top ten clones hold 0.45% to 0.65% of a sample with some 180,000 clones, 80% to 95% of them seen once. Material: peripheral blood. These receptors all stem from a man aged 45-65 years with acute or convalescent COVID-19. The CDR3 runs from the conserved cysteine through the conserved F or W. The D gene is left open where the match is weak. Clone size is stated in some rows and not others, as once, few, many or a class when expanded.

V gene,clone size,D gene,J gene,CDR3 DNA,CDR3 protein
TRBV10-2,-,TRBD1,TRBJ1-5,TGCGCCAGCAGTCCTACACAGGGGGGACAGCCCCAGCATTTT,CASSPTQGGQPQHF
TRBV12-3/TRBV12-4,-,-,TRBJ1-2,TGTGCCAGCAGTTCAGGCAGGAACTATGGCTACACCTTC,CASSSGRNYGYTF
TRBV6-5,-,TRBD1,TRBJ2-7,TGTGCCAGCAGGCCGGGACAGGGGACCTACGAGCAGTACTTC,CASRPGQGTYEQYF
TRBV2,-,-,TRBJ2-1,TGTGCCAGCATGGCTCACAATGAGCAGTTCTTC,CASMAHNEQFF
TRBV11-2,once,TRBD1,TRBJ1-2,TGTGCCAGCAGCTCGCTGAATGGACAGGGCGTACGAGGCTACACCTTC,CASSSLNGQGVRGYTF
TRBV6-5,-,TRBD2,TRBJ2-5,TGTGCCAGCAGTCCCGGGGGGGGACAAGAGACCCAGTACTTC,CASSPGGGQETQYF
TRBV5-1,-,-,TRBJ2-5,TGCGCCAGCAGCTTGGCGGTTTTCGAGACCCAGTACTTC,CASSLAVFETQYF
TRBV6-5,-,-,TRBJ1-1,TGTGCCACGAGGCCCGGACTCCTGAACACTGAAGCTTTCTTT,CATRPGLLNTEAFF
TRBV5-5,-,-,TRBJ2-2,TGTGCCAGCAGCTTGGACGGAGCGGCGAACACCGGGGAGCTGTTTTTT,CASSLDGAANTGELFF
TRBV5-5,-,TRBD2,TRBJ2-1,TGTGCCAGCAGCTTGGCCGCGGGGACTAGCGGGAGGGCCCGCAATGAGCAGTTCTTC,CASSLAAGTSGRARNEQFF
TRBV28,-,-,TRBJ2-7,TGTGCCAGCAGTTTATTCACGCCAGGGAACTACGAGCAGTACTTC,CASSLFTPGNYEQYF
TRBV9,-,TRBD2,TRBJ2-5,TGTGCCAGCAGCACTAGCGGGAGGGCCGGGGAGACCCAGTACTTC,CASSTSGRAGETQYF
TRBV5-1,-,-,TRBJ2-7,TGCGCCAGCAGAATCGGGGTCGAGGGCGAGCAGTACTTC,CASRIGVEGEQYF
TRBV28,-,TRBD1,TRBJ1-2,TGTGCCAGCAGTTTCAGCCAGGGACAGGGGATCTACTATGGCTACACCTTC,CASSFSQGQGIYYGYTF
TRBV6-5,-,TRBD1,TRBJ2-7,TGTGCCAGCAGCGGTCAGGGACAGCCCGCCCAGCAGTACTTC,CASSGQGQPAQQYF
TRBV6-5,-,TRBD2,TRBJ2-1,TGTGCCAGCACTCGGACTAGCGGGGGGGCTCCGGAGCAGTTCTTC,CASTRTSGGAPEQFF
TRBV27,-,-,TRBJ2-5,TGTGCCACCTCCAGGGGCCTCCACCAAGAGACCCAGTACTTC,CATSRGLHQETQYF
TRBV7-9,-,TRBD2,TRBJ2-7,TGTGCCAGCGGACTAGGTTCCTACGAGCAGTACTTC,CASGLGSYEQYF
TRBV11-2,-,-,TRBJ1-1,TGTGCCAGCAGCTTAGTAGGAGGGAACACTGAAGCTTTCTTT,CASSLVGGNTEAFF
TRBV21-1,-,-,TRBJ2-7,TGTGCCAGCAGCAAAAACGTGGCGGGATGCTCCTACGAGCAGTACTTC,CASSKNVAGCSYEQYF
TRBV6-5,-,TRBD1,TRBJ2-3,TGTGCCAGCAGTTATCGGGACAGGGAATCAGATACGCAGTATTTT,CASSYRDRESDTQYF
TRBV28,-,TRBD1,TRBJ1-5,TGTGCCAGCAGCTCAGGGGGGAATCGTATCAATCAGCCCCAGCATTTT,CASSSGGNRINQPQHF
TRBV29-1,-,-,TRBJ1-5,TGCAGCGTTGCCCGGGAAAGGAATCAGCCCCAGCATTTT,CSVARERNQPQHF
TRBV27,-,TRBD2,TRBJ2-5,TGTGCCAGCAGTTCCTTCAGGAGGACTAGCGGGAGTGTAGAGACCCAGTACTTC,CASSSFRRTSGSVETQYF
TRBV4-1,-,-,TRBJ1-1,TGCGCCAGCAGTCGACGGGTCGAGACTGAAGCTTTCTTT,CASSRRVETEAFF
TRBV9,-,TRBD2,TRBJ2-3,TGTGCCAGCAGCGTAGATCCGACTAGCGGGGGTTTGGATACGCAGTATTTT,CASSVDPTSGGLDTQYF
TRBV3-1/TRBV3-2,few,-,TRBJ1-3,TGTGCCAGCAGCCAAGACAACTCTGGAAACACCATATATTTT,CASSQDNSGNTIYF
TRBV4-2,-,TRBD2,TRBJ2-5,TGTGCCAGCAGCAAAGCGGGGGACCAAGAGACCCAGTACTTC,CASSKAGDQETQYF
TRBV19,-,-,TRBJ1-5,TGTGCCAGTAGTATCGAGCTAGGGGCGAGTGATCAGCCCCAGCATTTT,CASSIELGASDQPQHF
TRBV6-1,-,-,TRBJ1-6,TGTGCCAGCAGTGAAGCGGAGGCAGGACCCTATAATTCACCCCTCCACTTT,CASSEAEAGPYNSPLHF
TRBV28,-,TRBD2,TRBJ2-5,TGTGCCAGCAGTTTCGTACTAGCGGGGGGGAAGGAAGAGACCCAGTACTTC,CASSFVLAGGKEETQYF
TRBV15,-,TRBD1,TRBJ1-4,TGTGCCACCAGCTACCCAGGGGGACAGGGGGCAACTAATGAAAAACTGTTTTTT,CATSYPGGQGATNEKLFF
TRBV9,-,TRBD1,TRBJ1-1,TGTGCCAGCAGCGTGTCGGGGGACAGGGGAGGTGAAGCTTTCTTT,CASSVSGDRGGEAFF
TRBV12-3/TRBV12-4,-,-,TRBJ2-5,TGTGCCAGCAGGAGACAGAGAGGAGAGACCCAGTACTTC,CASRRQRGETQYF
TRBV7-9,-,-,TRBJ2-5,TGTGCCAGCTCTCGGGAAAGCCAAGAGACCCAGTACTTC,CASSRESQETQYF
TRBV18,-,TRBD1,TRBJ1-2,TGTGCCAGCTCACCATCCGGGACAGGCCCTTTGAGAGACACCTTC,CASSPSGTGPLRDTF